The clone carrying this T cell receptor beta chain was seen repeatedly, ten times or more. Its antigen is as yet unknown. The data were obtained in a study of regulatory T cells in long-lasting Graves disease. Notes on the study in general: Newly diagnosed Graves' patients exceeded persistent ones in TCR diversity.

For TCR beta, libraries came from iRepertoire HTBI primers and Arm-PCR of CDR3 regions. Authors' data handling: Across the samples, identification revealed 50 to 80 TRBV and over 12 TRBJ segments. TCRdb independently ran MiXCR on the multiplex PCR reads; one entry per CDR3 protein. Here the V and J calls rest on TCRdb's processing, not on the authors' analysis. The data contain 400,000 to 500,000 distinct CDR3 sequences, about 15% of them singletons. The time point here: newly diagnosed GD, antithyroid drugs for less than 3 months. Following extraction of RNA from PBMCs, that RNA was used to make the TCR library. It was by American Thyroid Association guidelines that Graves' disease was diagnosed. The V segment lost 6 bases and the J segment 4 bases; nucleotides outside the gene matches: 5. CDR3 length: 13 amino acids. Germline CDR1 and CDR2: DFQATT and SNEGSKA (reference sequence). A further study also used this sample, focusing on T cells in Graves' hyperthyroidism and ophthalmopathy.

The sequence was obtained from a woman between 40 and 55 years old with Graves disease. The starting material was peripheral blood mononuclear cells (PBMCs), obtained at new diagnosis, from a patient treated with antithyroid drugs. V is TRBV20-1 and J is TRBJ1-2; 10 bases are shared with TRBD1. The CDR3: CSARDRGLYGYTF. As DNA, the CDR3 is TGCAGTGCAAGGGACAGGGGCCTCTATGGCTACACCTTC.